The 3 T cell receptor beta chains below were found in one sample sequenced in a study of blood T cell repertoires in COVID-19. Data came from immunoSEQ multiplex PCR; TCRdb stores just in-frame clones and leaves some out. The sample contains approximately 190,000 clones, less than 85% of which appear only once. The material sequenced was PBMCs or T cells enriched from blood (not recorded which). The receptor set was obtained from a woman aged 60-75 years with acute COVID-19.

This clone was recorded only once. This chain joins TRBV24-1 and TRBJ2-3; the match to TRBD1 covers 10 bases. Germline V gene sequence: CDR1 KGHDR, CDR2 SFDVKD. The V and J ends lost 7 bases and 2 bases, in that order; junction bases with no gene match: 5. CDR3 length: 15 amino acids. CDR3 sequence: CATRMGQGSTDTQYF. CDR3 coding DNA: TGTGCCACCAGGATGGGACAGGGGTCCACAGATACGCAGTATTTT.

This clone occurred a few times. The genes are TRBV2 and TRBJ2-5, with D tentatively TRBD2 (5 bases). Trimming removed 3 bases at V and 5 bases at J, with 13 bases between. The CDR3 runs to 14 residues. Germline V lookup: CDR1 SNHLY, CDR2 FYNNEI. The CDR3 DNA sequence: TGTGCCAGCAGTGACCGGCTAGCCGGGGAGACCCAGTACTTC. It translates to CASSDRLAGETQYF. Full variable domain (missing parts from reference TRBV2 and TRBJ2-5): EPEVTQTPSHQVTQMGQEVILRCVPISNHLYFYWYRQILGQKVEFLVSFYNNEISEKSEIFDDQFSVERPDGSNFTLKIRSTKLEDSAMYFCASSDRLAGETQYFGPGTRLLVL.

CDR3 amino acids: CASTQGGDTEAFF. The CDR3 DNA reads TGTGCCAGCACCCAAGGCGGGGACACTGAAGCTTTCTTT. V gene TRBV7-9 combines with J gene TRBJ1-1, with D unresolved. The ends were cut back, 7 bases at V and 3 bases at J, with 12 bases in the middle. The CDR3 contains 13 residues. Germline lookup yields CDR1 SEHNR and CDR2 FQNEAQ (reference sequence).